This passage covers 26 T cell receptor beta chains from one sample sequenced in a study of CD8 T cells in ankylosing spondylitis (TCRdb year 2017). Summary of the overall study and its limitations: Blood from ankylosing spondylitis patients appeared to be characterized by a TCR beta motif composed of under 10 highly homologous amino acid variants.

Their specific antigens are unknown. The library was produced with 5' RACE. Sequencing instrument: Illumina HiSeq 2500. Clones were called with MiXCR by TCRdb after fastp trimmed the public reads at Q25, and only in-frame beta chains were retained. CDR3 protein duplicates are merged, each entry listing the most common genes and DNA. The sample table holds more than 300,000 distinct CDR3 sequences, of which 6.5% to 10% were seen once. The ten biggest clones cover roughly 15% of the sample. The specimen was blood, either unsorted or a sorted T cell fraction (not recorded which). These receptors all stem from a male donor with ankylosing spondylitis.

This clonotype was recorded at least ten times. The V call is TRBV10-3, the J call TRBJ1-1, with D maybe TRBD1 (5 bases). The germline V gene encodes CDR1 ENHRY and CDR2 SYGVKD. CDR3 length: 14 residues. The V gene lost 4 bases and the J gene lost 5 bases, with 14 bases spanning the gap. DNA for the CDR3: TGTGCCATCAGTGCAGGGACCTCGGTTACTGAAGCTTTCTTT. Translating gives CAISAGTSVTEAFF.

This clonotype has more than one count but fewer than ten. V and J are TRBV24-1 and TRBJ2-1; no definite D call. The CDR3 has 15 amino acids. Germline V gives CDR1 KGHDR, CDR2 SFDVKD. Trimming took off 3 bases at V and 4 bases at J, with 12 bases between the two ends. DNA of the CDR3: TGTGCCACCAGTGATCCCCGGGCAGCTTACAATGAGCAGTTCTTC. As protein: CATSDPRAAYNEQFF.

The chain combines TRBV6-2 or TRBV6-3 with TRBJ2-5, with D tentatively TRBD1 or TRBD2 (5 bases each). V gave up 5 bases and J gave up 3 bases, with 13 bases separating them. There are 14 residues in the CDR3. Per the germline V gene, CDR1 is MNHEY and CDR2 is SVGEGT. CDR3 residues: CASSRGTAKETQYF. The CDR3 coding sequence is TGTGCCAGCAGTCGAGGGACGGCAAAAGAGACCCAGTACTTC.

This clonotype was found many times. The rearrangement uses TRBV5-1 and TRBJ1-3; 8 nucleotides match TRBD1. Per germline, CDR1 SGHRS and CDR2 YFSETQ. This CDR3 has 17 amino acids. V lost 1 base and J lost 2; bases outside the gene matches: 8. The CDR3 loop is CASSLRPLDRAGNTIYF. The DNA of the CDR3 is TGCGCCAGCAGCTTGCGACCGTTGGACAGGGCTGGAAACACCATATATTTT.

CDR3 nucleotide sequence: TGTGCCAGTGAAGGCCTAGCGGGAGTCGGGGATACGCAGTATTTT. This sequence encodes CASEGLAGVGDTQYF. The chain couples TRBV6-1 to TRBJ2-3; 10 nucleotides match TRBD2. CDR1 is MNHNS, CDR2 SASEGT, per germline. CDR3 length: 15 amino acids. The ends lost 9 bases at V and 6 bases at J; junction bases unmatched: 12.

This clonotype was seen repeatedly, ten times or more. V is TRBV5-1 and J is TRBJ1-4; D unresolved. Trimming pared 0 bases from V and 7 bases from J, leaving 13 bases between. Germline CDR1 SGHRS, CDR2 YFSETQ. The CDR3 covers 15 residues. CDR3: CASSLATSSSEKLFF. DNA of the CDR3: TGCGCCAGCAGCTTGGCGACATCGTCGTCTGAAAAACTGTTTTTT.

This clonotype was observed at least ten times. Written as DNA, the CDR3 is TGCAGTGCACCCCCCCCGCTAGCGGGAGCAGATACGCAGTATTTT. Its translation is CSAPPPLAGADTQYF. The rearrangement uses TRBV20-1 and TRBJ2-3, with 10 bases aligning to TRBD2. The CDR3 loop spans 15 amino acids. The germline gives CDR1 DFQATT, CDR2 SNEGSKA (reference sequence). Trimming cost V 6 bases and J 4 bases; bases outside gene matches: 10.

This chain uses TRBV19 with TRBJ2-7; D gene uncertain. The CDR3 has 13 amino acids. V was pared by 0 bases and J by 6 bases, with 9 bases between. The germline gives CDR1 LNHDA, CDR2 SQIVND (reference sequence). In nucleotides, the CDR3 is TGTGCCAGTAGTATAGAGAGGCAAGGCGAGCAGTACTTC. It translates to CASSIERQGEQYF.

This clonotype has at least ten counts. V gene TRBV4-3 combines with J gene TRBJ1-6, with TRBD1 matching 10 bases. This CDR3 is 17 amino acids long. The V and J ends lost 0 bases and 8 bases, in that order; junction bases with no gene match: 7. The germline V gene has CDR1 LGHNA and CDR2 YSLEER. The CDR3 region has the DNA TGCGCCAGCAGCCAAGAATCCCGGGACAGGGGCTATTCACCCCTCCACTTT. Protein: CASSQESRDRGYSPLHF.

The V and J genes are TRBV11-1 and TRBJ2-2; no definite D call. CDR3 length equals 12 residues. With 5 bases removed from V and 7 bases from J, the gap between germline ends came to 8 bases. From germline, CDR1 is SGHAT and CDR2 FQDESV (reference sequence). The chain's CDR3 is CASSPLHGELFF. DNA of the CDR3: TGTGCCAGCAGCCCCCTCCACGGGGAGCTGTTTTTT.

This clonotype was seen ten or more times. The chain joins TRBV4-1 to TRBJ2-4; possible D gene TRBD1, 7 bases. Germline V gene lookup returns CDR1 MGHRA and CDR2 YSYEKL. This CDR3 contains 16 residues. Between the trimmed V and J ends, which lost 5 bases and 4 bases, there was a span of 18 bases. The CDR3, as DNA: TGCGCCAGCAGCGGGGGAGGCTCAGGGGGGAAAAACATTCAGTACTTC. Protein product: CASSGGGSGGKNIQYF.

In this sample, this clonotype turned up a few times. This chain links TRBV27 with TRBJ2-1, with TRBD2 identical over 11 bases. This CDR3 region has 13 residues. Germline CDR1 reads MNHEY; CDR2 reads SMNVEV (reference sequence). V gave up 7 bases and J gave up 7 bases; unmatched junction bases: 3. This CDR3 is CASTLAGVNEQFF. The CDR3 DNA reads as TGTGCCAGCACACTAGCGGGAGTAAATGAGCAGTTCTTC.

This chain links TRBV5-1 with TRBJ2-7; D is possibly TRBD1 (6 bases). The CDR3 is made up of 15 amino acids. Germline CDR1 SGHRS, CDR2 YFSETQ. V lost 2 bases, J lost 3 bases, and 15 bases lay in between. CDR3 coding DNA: TGCGCCAGCAGCTTACTACAGGGTCGCGACTACGAGCAGTACTTC. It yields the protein CASSLLQGRDYEQYF.

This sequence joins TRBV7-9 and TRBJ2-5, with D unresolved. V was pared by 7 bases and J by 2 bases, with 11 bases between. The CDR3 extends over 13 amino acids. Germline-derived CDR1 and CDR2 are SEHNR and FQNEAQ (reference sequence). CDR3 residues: CASTLGLQETQYF. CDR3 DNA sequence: TGTGCCAGCACCCTGGGTTTACAAGAGACCCAGTACTTC. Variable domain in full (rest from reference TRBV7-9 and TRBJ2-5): DTGVSQNPRHKITKRGQNVTFRCDPISEHNRLYWYRQTLGQGPEFLTYFQNEAQLEKSRLLSDRFSAERPKGSFSTLEIQRTEQGDSAMYLCASTLGLQETQYFGPGTRLLVL.

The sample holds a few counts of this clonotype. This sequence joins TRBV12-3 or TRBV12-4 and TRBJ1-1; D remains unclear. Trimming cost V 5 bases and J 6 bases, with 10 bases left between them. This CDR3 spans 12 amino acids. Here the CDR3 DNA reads TGTGCCAGCAGTCCGATTGCCGCTGAAGCTTTCTTT. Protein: CASSPIAAEAFF.

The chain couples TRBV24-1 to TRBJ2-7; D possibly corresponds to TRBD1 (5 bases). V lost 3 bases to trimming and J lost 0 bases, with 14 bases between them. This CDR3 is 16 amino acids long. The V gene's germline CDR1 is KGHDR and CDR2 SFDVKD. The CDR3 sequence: CATSDPRQRSSYEQYF. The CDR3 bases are TGTGCCACCAGTGATCCGCGACAGAGAAGCTCCTACGAGCAGTACTTC.

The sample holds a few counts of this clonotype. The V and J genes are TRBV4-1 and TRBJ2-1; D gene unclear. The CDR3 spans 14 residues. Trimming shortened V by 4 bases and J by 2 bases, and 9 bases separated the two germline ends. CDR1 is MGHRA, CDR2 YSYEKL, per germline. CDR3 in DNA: TGCGCCAGCAGCCTCCGCAATCCCTACAATGAGCAGTTCTTC. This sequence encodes CASSLRNPYNEQFF.

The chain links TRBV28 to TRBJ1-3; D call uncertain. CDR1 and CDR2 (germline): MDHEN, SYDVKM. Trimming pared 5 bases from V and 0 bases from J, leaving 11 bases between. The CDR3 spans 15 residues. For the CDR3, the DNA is TGTGCCAGCAGTCCACGGGCCATCTCTGGAAACACCATATATTTT. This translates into CASSPRAISGNTIYF.

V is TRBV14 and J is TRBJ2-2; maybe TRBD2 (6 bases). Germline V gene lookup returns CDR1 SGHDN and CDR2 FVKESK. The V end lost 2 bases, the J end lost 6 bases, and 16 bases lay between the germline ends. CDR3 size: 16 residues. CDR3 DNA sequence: TGTGCCAGCAGCCAACGCCTCGGGAGTGCCCCCGGGGAGCTGTTTTTT. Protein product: CASSQRLGSAPGELFF.

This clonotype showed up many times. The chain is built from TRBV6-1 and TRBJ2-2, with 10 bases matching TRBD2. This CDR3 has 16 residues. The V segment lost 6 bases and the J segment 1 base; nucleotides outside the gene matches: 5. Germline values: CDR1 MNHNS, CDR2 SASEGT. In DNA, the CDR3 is TGTGCCAGCAGCAAGGGACTAGCGCAGAACACCGGGGAGCTGTTTTTT. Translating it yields CASSKGLAQNTGELFF.

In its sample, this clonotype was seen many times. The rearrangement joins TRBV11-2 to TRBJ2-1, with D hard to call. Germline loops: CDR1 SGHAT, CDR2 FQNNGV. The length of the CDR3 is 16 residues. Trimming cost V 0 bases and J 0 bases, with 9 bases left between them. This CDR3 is CASSLDRGNSYNEQFF. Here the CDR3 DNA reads TGTGCCAGCAGCTTAGACCGTGGGAACTCCTACAATGAGCAGTTCTTC.

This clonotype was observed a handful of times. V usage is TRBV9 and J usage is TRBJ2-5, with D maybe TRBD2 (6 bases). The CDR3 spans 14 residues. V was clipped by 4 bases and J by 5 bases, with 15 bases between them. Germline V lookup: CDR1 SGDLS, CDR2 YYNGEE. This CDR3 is CASSRGGGGETQYF. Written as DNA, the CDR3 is TGTGCCAGCAGCCGCGGCGGAGGAGGGGAGACCCAGTACTTC.

CDR3 nucleotides: TGTGCCAGCTCCCCAAGACAGGGCACAGATACGCAGTATTTT. The encoded protein is CASSPRQGTDTQYF. This chain connects TRBV18 to TRBJ2-3, with D maybe TRBD1 (6 bases). V dropped 6 bases and J dropped 1 base, with 11 bases sitting between them. The CDR3 consists of 14 residues. Germline V lookup: CDR1 KGHSH, CDR2 LQKENI.

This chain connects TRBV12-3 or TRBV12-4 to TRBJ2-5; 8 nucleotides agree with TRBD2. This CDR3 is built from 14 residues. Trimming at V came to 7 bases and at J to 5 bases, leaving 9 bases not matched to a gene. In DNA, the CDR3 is TGTGCCAGCACCCGACTAGCGAAGGGGGAGACCCAGTACTTC. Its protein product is CASTRLAKGETQYF.

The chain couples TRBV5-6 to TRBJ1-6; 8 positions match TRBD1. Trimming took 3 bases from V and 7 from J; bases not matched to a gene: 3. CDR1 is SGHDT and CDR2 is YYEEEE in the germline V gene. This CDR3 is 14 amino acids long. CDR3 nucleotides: TGTGCCAGCAGCTGGACAGGGAAAAATTCACCCCTCCACTTT. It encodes CASSWTGKNSPLHF. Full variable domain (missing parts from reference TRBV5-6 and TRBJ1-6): DAGVTQSPTHLIKTRGQQVTLRCSPKSGHDTVSWYQQALGQGPQFIFQYYEEEERQRGNFPDRFSGHQFPNYSSELNVNALLLGDSALYLCASSWTGKNSPLHFGNGTRLTVT.

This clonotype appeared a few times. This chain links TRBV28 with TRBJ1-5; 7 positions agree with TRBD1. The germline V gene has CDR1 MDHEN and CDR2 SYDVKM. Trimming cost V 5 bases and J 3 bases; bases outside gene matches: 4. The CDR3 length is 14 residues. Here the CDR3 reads CASSIDRANQPQHF. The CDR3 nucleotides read TGTGCCAGCAGTATCGACAGGGCCAATCAGCCCCAGCATTTT.